What follows are 9 T cell receptor beta chains derived from one specimen sequenced in a study of T-cell reconstitution after alpha-beta-depleted transplantation in children (dated by TCRdb to about 2016). The library came from PCR. Sequencing took place on an Illumina HiSeq 2500. Molecular barcoding was employed in the preparation of TCR libraries, with unique molecular identifiers being used to normalize TCRbeta repertoire quantification. TCRdb itself trimmed the public reads at Q25 with fastp, ran MiXCR and retained productive beta chains. Entries that share a CDR3 protein sequence are merged under the most common genes and DNA. This sample lists 450,000 to 600,000 distinct CDR3 sequences; less than 35% were detected once. The ten largest clones capture less than 2.5% of the sample. The specimen was PBMCs from the stem cell graft donor, collected from the stem cell graft. The receptors derive from a human donor who donated a stem cell graft to a child with aplastic anemia.

In its sample, this clonotype was seen a few times. This chain's CDR3 is CSAPDFSYEQYF. DNA for the CDR3: TGCAGTGCCCCTGATTTCTCCTACGAGCAGTACTTC. The rearrangement joins TRBV20-1 to TRBJ2-7; D not resolved. The CDR3 has 12 amino acids. V lost 6 bases, J lost 0 bases, and 9 bases lay in between. Looked up from germline, CDR1 is DFQATT and CDR2 is SNEGSKA (reference sequence).

The gene calls are TRBV29-1 and TRBJ2-5; no definite D call. Germline CDR1 SQVTM, CDR2 ANQGSEA. V lost 7 bases to trimming and J lost 5 bases, with 29 bases between them. The CDR3 totals 17 residues. CDR3 bases: TGCAGCGCTGGGCCCTCCCGTCCCGGCGAGGTGTGGGAGACCCAGTACTTC. As protein: CSAGPSRPGEVWETQYF.

This rearrangement joins TRBV6-5 to TRBJ1-5, with D maybe TRBD1 (6 bases). Germline CDR1 and CDR2: MNHEY and SVGAGI. V was clipped by 0 bases and J by 6 bases, with 12 bases between them. The length of the CDR3 is 15 residues. The CDR3 region is CASSYSYREGQPQHF. The DNA for the CDR3 is TGTGCCAGCAGTTACTCGTACAGGGAGGGTCAGCCCCAGCATTTT.

The chain links TRBV12-3 or TRBV12-4 to TRBJ1-2; D not certain. V was cut by 8 bases and J by 4 bases, with 17 bases left in between. The CDR3 loop spans 14 amino acids. The CDR3 coding sequence is TGTGCCAGCTCTCCGAAGGGAAGTTCCTATGGCTACACCTTC. As protein: CASSPKGSSYGYTF.

This clonotype was detected a few times. This chain joins TRBV7-7 and TRBJ2-1; 11 bases agree with TRBD1. V shed 5 bases, J shed 5 bases, and the junction held 8 bases outside the gene matches. The CDR3 extends over 16 amino acids. The germline V gene has CDR1 SSHAT and CDR2 FNYEAQ (reference sequence). CDR3 amino acids: CASSPVGQGVNNEQFF. The CDR3 DNA sequence: TGTGCCAGCAGCCCTGTGGGACAGGGGGTGAACAATGAGCAGTTCTTC.

The rearrangement links TRBV7-6 to TRBJ1-5; 8 nucleotides match TRBD1. Germline V gives CDR1 SGHVS, CDR2 FNYEAQ. This CDR3 is 15 amino acids long. V shed 5 bases, J shed 4 bases, and the junction held 7 bases outside the gene matches. This CDR3 is CASSPRTGFNQPQHF. The DNA for the CDR3 is TGTGCCAGCAGCCCAAGGACAGGGTTTAATCAGCCCCAGCATTTT. Filled out from reference TRBV7-6 and TRBJ1-5, the complete variable domain reads GAGVSQSPRYKVTKRGQDVALRCDPISGHVSLYWYRQALGQGPEFLTYFNYEAQQDKSGLPNDRFSAERPEGSISTLTIQRTEQRDSAMYRCASSPRTGFNQPQHFGDGTRLSIL.

This clonotype was seen only a few times. CDR3 loop: CASSLSGGVGVKDTQYF. In DNA, the CDR3 is TGTGCCAGCAGTTTATCTGGAGGGGTAGGAGTCAAAGATACGCAGTATTTT. This chain connects TRBV27 to TRBJ2-3; TRBD2 is a possible D gene (6 bases). The V and J ends lost 0 bases and 5 bases respectively, with 18 bases between them. This CDR3 has 17 amino acids. Germline CDR1 reads MNHEY; CDR2 reads SMNVEV (reference sequence).

The chain joins TRBV9 to TRBJ2-6; 9 bases align to TRBD1. Germline V gene data show CDR1 as SGDLS and CDR2 as YYNGEE. V shed 3 bases, J shed 0 bases, and the junction held 10 bases outside the gene matches. This CDR3 is 19 amino acids long. The CDR3 coding sequence is TGTGCCAGCAGCGCAACGAACGGGACAGGGAACTCTGGGGCCAACGTCCTGACTTTC. It codes for CASSATNGTGNSGANVLTF. The full variable domain, completed using reference TRBV9 and TRBJ2-6, is DSGVTQTPKHLITATGQRVTLRCSPRSGDLSVYWYQQSLDQGLQFLIQYYNGEERAKGNILERFSAQQFPDLHSELNLSSLELGDSALYFCASSATNGTGNSGANVLTFGAGSRLTVL.

The gene calls are TRBV18 and TRBJ1-3, with D unclear. This CDR3 is 20 amino acids long. Looked up from germline, CDR1 is KGHSH and CDR2 is LQKENI. With 2 bases removed from V and 0 bases from J, the gap between germline ends came to 23 bases. CDR3 coding DNA: TGTGCCAGCTCACCAGGTCGGGCCGGGAACCCTACCCTCTCTGGAAACACCATATATTTT. It is translated as CASSPGRAGNPTLSGNTIYF. The variable domain in full, with the rest retrieved from reference TRBV18 and TRBJ1-3, is NAGVMQNPRHLVRRRGQEARLRCSPMKGHSHVYWYRQLPEEGLKFMVYLQKENIIDESGMPKERFSAEFPKEGPSILRIQQVVRGDSAAYFCASSPGRAGNPTLSGNTIYFGEGSWLTVV.